These 7 T cell receptor beta chains were all obtained from the same sample, sequenced in a study of persistence of HIV-infected CD4 T cells. Overlapping HIV-1 Gag 15-mer peptides at 1 ug per peptide per mL were used. Sorting selected CD4+ T cells upregulating both CD40 ligand and CD69. The antigens these receptors bind are not known. This was the immunoSEQ version 4 assay in survey mode. Measured with immunoSEQ multiplex PCR; TCRdb has only the in-frame clones, and not every one. Of approximately 18,000 clones in the sample, around three fifths were seen once. The starting material was CD4+ T cells sorted from PBMCs after roughly 18-hour stimulation, obtained from a patient who received antiretroviral therapy. Receptor source: an adult woman with HIV who was CMV-seropositive.

The chain recombines TRBV5-1 with TRBJ2-5, with TRBD2 matching over 7 bases. The germline V gene has CDR1 SGHRS and CDR2 YFSETQ. V lost 0 bases, J lost 4 bases, and 3 bases stayed unmatched. The CDR3 totals 14 residues. CDR3 loop: CASSLGLARETQYF. The CDR3 DNA reads as TGCGCCAGCAGCTTGGGACTAGCTAGAGAGACCCAGTACTTC.

The chain combines TRBV4-2 with TRBJ2-4, with D perhaps being TRBD1 or TRBD2 (5 bases each). The CDR3 has 16 amino acids. Trimming left V 0 bases short and J 2 bases short, with 11 bases between. Germline V gene lookup returns CDR1 LGHNA and CDR2 YNFKEQ. The CDR3 bases are TGTGCCAGCAGCCAAGACCGGTCGGGACCCAAAAACATTCAGTACTTC. Amino acid sequence: CASSQDRSGPKNIQYF.

V is TRBV20-1 and J is TRBJ1-3; no definite D call. Germline V gives CDR1 DFQATT, CDR2 SNEGSKA (reference sequence). This CDR3 has 17 residues. Trimming left V 3 bases short and J 0 bases short, with 18 bases between. CDR3 in DNA: TGCAGTGCTAGTCCTCTCCAAGCCCCCCTCTCTGGAAACACCATATATTTT. It codes for CSASPLQAPLSGNTIYF.

This sequence joins TRBV7-2 and TRBJ1-2; D unclear. Germline assignment: CDR1 SGHTA and CDR2 FQGNSA. V was cut by 3 bases and J by 1 base, with 9 bases left in between. The CDR3 totals 14 residues. This CDR3 is CASSFDTLNYGYTF. The CDR3 bases are TGTGCCAGCAGCTTCGATACACTTAACTATGGCTACACCTTC.

This rearrangement joins TRBV18 to TRBJ1-1, with a weak D call TRBD1 (5 bases). Per germline, CDR1 KGHSH and CDR2 LQKENI. The CDR3 is made up of 15 amino acids. Trimming left V 6 bases short and J 6 bases short, with 20 bases between. The CDR3 DNA follows: TGTGCCAGCTCCTCCGATGCAGGGCCATTATCTGAAGCTTTCTTT. Translation: CASSSDAGPLSEAFF.

This chain connects TRBV4-2 to TRBJ2-7; D unclear. Germline CDR1 reads LGHNA; CDR2 reads YNFKEQ. The CDR3 sequence is 15 residues long. The V gene lost 0 bases and the J gene lost 0 bases, with 9 bases spanning the gap. The CDR3 region is CASSQELTDSYEQYF. The DNA for the CDR3 is TGTGCCAGCAGCCAAGAGTTAACCGACTCCTACGAGCAGTACTTC.

This chain uses TRBV21-1 with TRBJ2-1; TRBD1, the table's D call, was not compared with the DNA. TRBV21-1 is deemed a pseudogene. The length of the CDR3 is 15 residues. In DNA, the CDR3 is TGTGCCAGCAGCGCTCCGGGACAGGAACTCAATGAGCAGTTCTTC. This encodes CASSAPGQELNEQFF.